This T cell receptor (beta chain) was captured in a study of blood T cell repertoires in COVID-19. Study overall: Nucleic acid was either cDNA or gDNA, and it came from T cells, B-cell-depleted T cells, or PBMCs.

TCRdb keeps only in-frame clones here, not all; method: immunoSEQ multiplex PCR. The sample consists of approximately 240,000 clones, around 84% of them appearing once. V was pared by 6 bases and J by 5 bases, with 8 bases of the junction left unmatched. Germline CDR1 MNHEY, CDR2 SMNVEV (reference sequence). CDR3 length equals 15 residues. This receptor was taken from a middle-aged woman who had recovered from COVID-19. J is TRBJ2-2 and V is TRBV27; TRBD2 aligns across 8 bases. Material: peripheral blood. CDR3 nucleotide sequence: TGTGCCAGCAGCTTAGCGGGGAGGAGTACCGGGGAGCTGTTTTTT. Its translation is CASSLAGRSTGELFF.